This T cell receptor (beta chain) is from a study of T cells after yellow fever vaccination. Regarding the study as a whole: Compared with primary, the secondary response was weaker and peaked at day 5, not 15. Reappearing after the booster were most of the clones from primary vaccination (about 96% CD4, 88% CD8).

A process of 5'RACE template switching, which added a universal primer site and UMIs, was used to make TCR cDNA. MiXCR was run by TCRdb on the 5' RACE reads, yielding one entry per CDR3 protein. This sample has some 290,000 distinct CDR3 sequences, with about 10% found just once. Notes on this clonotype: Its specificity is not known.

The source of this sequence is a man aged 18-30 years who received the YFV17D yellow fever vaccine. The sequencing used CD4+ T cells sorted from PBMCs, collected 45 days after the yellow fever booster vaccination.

CDR3 in DNA: TGCGCCAGCAGTGAAGTCTACGAGACCCAGTACTTC. Translation gives CASSEVYETQYF. This chain links TRBV10-2 with TRBJ2-5; D remains ambiguous. Germline V lookup: CDR1 WSHSY, CDR2 SAAADI. The CDR3 runs 12 residues. With 3 bases removed from V and 5 bases from J, the gap between germline ends came to 7 bases.